This T cell receptor beta chain was captured by sequencing in a study of glioma-infiltrating T cells after dendritic cell vaccination. For the study at large: The vaccine used monocyte-derived dendritic cells pulsed overnight with autologous tumor lysate. Overall study findings and caveats: Higher pretreatment TIL content predicted longer progression-free time and survival.

Primers: 60 V beta forward and 13 J beta reverse. Some clones are missing from TCRdb's copy, which holds only in-frame ones; the method was immunoSEQ multiplex PCR. The table shows more than 95,000 clones, with approximately 84% occurring only once. Time point here: after dendritic cell vaccination, including at tumor progression/relapse. A word on this clone: Its target is unknown.

The TCR originated in a human donor with glioblastoma. The input for sequencing was blood, taken after dendritic cell vaccination.

CDR3 loop: CASSLVSGRAASYNEQFF. CDR3 bases: TGTGCCAGCAGCTTGGTTAGCGGGAGGGCGGCGTCCTACAATGAGCAGTTCTTC. The chain is built from TRBV7-9 and TRBJ2-1; 11 bases match TRBD2. CDR1 SEHNR and CDR2 FQNEAQ come from the germline V gene (reference sequence). V lost 3 bases, J lost 1 base, and 8 bases stayed unmatched. CDR3 length equals 18 residues.